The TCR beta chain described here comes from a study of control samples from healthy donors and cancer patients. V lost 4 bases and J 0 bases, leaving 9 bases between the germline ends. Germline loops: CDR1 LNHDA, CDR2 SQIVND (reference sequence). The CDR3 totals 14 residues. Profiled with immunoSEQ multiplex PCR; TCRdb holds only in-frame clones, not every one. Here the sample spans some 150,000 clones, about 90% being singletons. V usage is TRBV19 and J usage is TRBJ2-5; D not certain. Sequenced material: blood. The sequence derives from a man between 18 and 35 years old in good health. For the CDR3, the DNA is TGTGCCAGTAGTACCGGACGGAACCAAGAGACCCAGTACTTC. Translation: CASSTGRNQETQYF.